This T cell receptor beta chain was sequenced during a study of T-cell reconstitution after alpha-beta-depleted transplantation in children (dated by TCRdb to the mid-2010s). Regarding the complete study: Using TCR repertoire profiling, the study quantitatively followed how T-cell immune reconstitution unfolded in children after TCRalphabeta/CD19-depleted allogeneic hematopoietic cell transplantation.

Interpreted using the paper, the treatment or condition label stands for: allogeneic hematopoietic cell transplantation with graft depleted of TCRalphabeta T cells and CD19 B cells. The children who served as transplant recipients had been given grafts of TCRalphabeta/CD19-depleted allogeneic hematopoietic cells. V loses 2 bases of germline sequence and J loses 5 bases, and the interval between the two ends is 10 bases. Measured from the cysteine to the valine, the CDR3 is 12 residues long. Of all the DNA, just the CDR3 is kept, 36 bases in frame from base 1. As encoded in the germline V gene (reference sequence), CDR1 is DFQATT while CDR2 is SNEGSKA. The paper as a whole reports these results and caveats: In some patients, the high TCRbeta diversity seen at day 60 was put down to recipient T cells and intrathymic progenitors that had survived conditioning. Apparently early alphabetaT-cell count recovery about two months after transplant reportedly relied on only several hundred rapidly expanded clones derived from non-depleted graft cells. Hyperexpanded clone frequencies declined over subsequent months; after one year, T-cell counts and TCRbeta diversity were mostly attributed to newly produced T cells.

This clonotype was counted at least ten times. The specificity of this receptor is unknown. No quality values exist for individual bases; no much larger clone is one base distant. The method behind the library was PCR. Reads for this sample came from an Illumina HiSeq 2500. TCR libraries were prepared with molecular barcoding, using unique molecular identifiers to normalize TCRbeta repertoire quantification. TCRdb trimmed public reads at Q25 via fastp, called clones via MiXCR and kept in-frame beta chains. CDR3 protein sequences are deduplicated, and each keeps its most common genes and DNA. The sample table holds some 550,000 distinct CDR3 sequences, of which under 25% were seen once. Roughly 14% of the sample is in the top ten clones.

The chain was built from TRBV20-1 and TRBJ2-7; TRBD1 is a weak D gene call, 6 bases matching. The sample was PBMCs, mostly from graft donor cells, taken 360 days after TCRalphabeta/CD19-depleted stem cell transplant. The clonotype comes from a boy under two years old who had a stem cell transplant for acute myeloid leukemia, so the T cells may come from the graft donor. The CDR3: CSARKGQHEQYV. The nucleotides are TGCAGTGCTAGAAAAGGACAGCACGAGCAGTACGTC.